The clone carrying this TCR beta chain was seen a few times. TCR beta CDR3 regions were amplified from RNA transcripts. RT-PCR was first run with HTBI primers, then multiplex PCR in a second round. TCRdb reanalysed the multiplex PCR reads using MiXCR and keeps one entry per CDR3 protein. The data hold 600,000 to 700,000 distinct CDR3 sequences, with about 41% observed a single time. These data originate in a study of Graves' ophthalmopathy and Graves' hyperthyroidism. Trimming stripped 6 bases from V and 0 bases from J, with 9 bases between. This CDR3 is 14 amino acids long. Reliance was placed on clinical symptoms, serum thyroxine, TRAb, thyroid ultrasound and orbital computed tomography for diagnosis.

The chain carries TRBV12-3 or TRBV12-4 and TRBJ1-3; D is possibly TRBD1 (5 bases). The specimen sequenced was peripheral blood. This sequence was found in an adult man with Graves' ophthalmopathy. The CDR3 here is CASRGVYSGNTIYF. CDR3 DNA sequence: TGTGCCAGCAGGGGGGTCTACTCTGGAAACACCATATATTTT.